This T cell receptor (beta chain) was sequenced for a study of T cells in Graves' hyperthyroidism and ophthalmopathy. Points from the study as a whole: Appearing also in blood were most of the thyroid clonotypes expanded above 0.001.

Patients aged 18 to 65 with hyperthyroidism were newly diagnosed, with duration under 2 months. It was uncontrolled infection, other autoimmune disease, pregnancy or lactation that excluded patients. Clinical symptoms, serum thyroxine and TRAb, thyroid ultrasound and orbital computed tomography were used for the diagnoses. CDR3 length: 15 residues. Germline V lookup: CDR1 MNHNS, CDR2 SASEGT. V was shortened by 5 bases and J by 0 bases, with 13 bases between the two germline ends. RNA transcripts served as the template for amplifying TCR beta CDR3 regions. TCR CDR3 regions were first amplified by RT-PCR with HTBI primers. TCRdb independently ran MiXCR on the multiplex PCR reads; one entry per CDR3 protein. The table has hundreds of thousands of distinct CDR3 sequences, roughly 13% seen once. This clonotype showed up just a few times. Its antigen remains unknown.

Sequenced input: blood. The chain combines TRBV6-1 with TRBJ1-2; no firm D call. The sequence came from a woman aged 18-30 years with Graves' hyperthyroidism. The CDR3, as DNA: TGTGCCAGCAGTCGCAGGACTGGAGCTAACTATGGCTACACCTTC. This translates into CASSRRTGANYGYTF.